This TCR beta chain was identified in a study of T cells in Graves' hyperthyroidism and ophthalmopathy. Exclusions: uncontrolled infection, other autoimmune disease, pregnancy, lactation. Together with thyroid ultrasound, orbital computed tomography, serum thyroxine and TRAb, clinical symptoms were used for diagnoses. The TCR beta CDR3 regions underwent amplification using RNA transcripts as the source. A set of HTBI primers served as the primers for a first-round RT-PCR of the TCR CDR3. TCRdb redid the calling of the multiplex PCR reads with MiXCR, one entry per CDR3 protein. This sample has a few hundred thousand distinct CDR3 sequences, with 46% found just once. In germline, CDR1 is SEHNR, CDR2 FQNEAQ (reference sequence). V was pared by 8 bases and J by 6 bases, with 14 bases between. The length of the CDR3 is 14 residues.

This sequence was found in an adult woman with Graves' disease, either hyperthyroidism or ophthalmopathy (not recorded which). The source material was peripheral blood or thyroid tissue (not recorded which). This rearrangement joins TRBV7-9 to TRBJ1-6, with D possibly TRBD1 on 5 matching bases. The CDR3 protein is CASDRDGINSPLHF. CDR3 DNA: TGTGCCAGCGACCGGGACGGGATTAATTCACCCCTCCACTTT.